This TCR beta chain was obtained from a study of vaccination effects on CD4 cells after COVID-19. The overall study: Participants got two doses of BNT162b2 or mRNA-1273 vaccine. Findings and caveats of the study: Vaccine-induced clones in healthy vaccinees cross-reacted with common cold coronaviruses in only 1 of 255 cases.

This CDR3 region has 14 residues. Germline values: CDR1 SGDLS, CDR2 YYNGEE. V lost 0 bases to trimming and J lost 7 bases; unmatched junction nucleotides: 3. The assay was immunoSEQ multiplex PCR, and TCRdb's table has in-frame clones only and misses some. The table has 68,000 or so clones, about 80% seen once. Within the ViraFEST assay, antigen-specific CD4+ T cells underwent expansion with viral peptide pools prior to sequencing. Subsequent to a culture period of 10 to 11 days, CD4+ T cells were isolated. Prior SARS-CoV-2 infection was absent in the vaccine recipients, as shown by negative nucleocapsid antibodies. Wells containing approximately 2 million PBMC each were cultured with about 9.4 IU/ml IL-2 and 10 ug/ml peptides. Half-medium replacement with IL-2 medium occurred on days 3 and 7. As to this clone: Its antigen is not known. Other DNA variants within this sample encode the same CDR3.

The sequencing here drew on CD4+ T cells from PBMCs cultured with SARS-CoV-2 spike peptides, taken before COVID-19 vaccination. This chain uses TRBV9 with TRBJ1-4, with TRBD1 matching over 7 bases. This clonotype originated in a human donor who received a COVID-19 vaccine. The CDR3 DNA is TGTGCCAGCAGCGTAGCAGGGGGTGGTGAAAAACTGTTTTTT. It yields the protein CASSVAGGGEKLFF.